This record concerns one T cell receptor (beta chain) sequence. This record belongs to a study of OX40 agonist ivuxolimab in advanced cancers. Study at large: One hepatocellular carcinoma and a couple of cutaneous melanoma patients partially responded.

Clones were sequenced by immunoSEQ multiplex PCR, and TCRdb holds only the in-frame ones, with some missing. This sample has approximately 35,000 clones; around 80% occur once, and the top ten carry less than 25%. The length of the CDR3 is 14 residues. V was clipped by 0 bases and J by 4 bases, with 9 bases between them. Germline loops: CDR1 MNHEY, CDR2 SMNVEV (reference sequence). V is TRBV27 and J is TRBJ1-2; D gene ambiguous. The material was CD4+ or CD8+ T cells sorted from blood, obtained in a trial of the OX40 agonist ivuxolimab. This clonotype was obtained from an adult with an advanced solid tumor such as melanoma, head and neck, liver or kidney cancer. The CDR3 DNA sequence: TGTGCCAGCAGTTTATCTCGCCAGGTCTATGGCTACACCTTC. It translates to CASSLSRQVYGYTF.